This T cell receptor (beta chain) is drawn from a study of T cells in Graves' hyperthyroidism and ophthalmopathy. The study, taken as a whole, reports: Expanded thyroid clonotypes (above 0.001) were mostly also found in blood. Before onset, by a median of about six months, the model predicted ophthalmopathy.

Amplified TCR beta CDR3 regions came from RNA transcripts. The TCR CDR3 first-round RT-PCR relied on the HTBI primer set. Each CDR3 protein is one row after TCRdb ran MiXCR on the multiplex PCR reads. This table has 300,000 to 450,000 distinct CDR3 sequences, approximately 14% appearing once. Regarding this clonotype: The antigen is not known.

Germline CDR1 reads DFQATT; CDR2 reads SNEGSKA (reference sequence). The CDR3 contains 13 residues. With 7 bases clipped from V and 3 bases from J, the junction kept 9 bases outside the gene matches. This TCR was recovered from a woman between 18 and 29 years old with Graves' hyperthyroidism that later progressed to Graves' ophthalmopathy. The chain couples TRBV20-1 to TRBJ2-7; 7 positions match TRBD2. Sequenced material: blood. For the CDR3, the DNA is TGCAGTGGGCGGGGACTACAGGTCTACGAGCAGTACTTC. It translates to CSGRGLQVYEQYF.